This TCR beta chain stems from a study of T-cell memory formation after mild COVID-19. About the study: Most TCR clusters belonged to a single donor. Study-level findings and limits: In pre-infection memory, a portion of responding clones appeared, which suggested that cross-reactive memory joined. Contracting clones from day 15 to 85 had balanced CD4/CD8; later expanders favoured CD4+. Mainly CM and EM harbored the contracting CD4+ clones; mainly EMRA harbored the CD8+ ones.

The germline V and J ends were trimmed by 4 bases and 5 bases, with 27 bases remaining between them. The CDR3 sequence is 18 residues long. Germline CDR1 and CDR2: LGHNA and YSLEER. Concerning this clonotype itself: What it binds is unknown.

TCRdb re-derived calls from the 5' RACE reads in MiXCR, one entry per CDR3 protein. The table includes around 140,000 distinct CDR3 sequences, about 23% detected once. The V call is TRBV4-3, the J call TRBJ2-7, with D tentatively TRBD1 (6 bases). The TCR was taken from an adult woman who had mild COVID-19 (a few samples of this study predate the infection). Cell type and time point are not known. The sample was PBMCs or a T cell subset sorted from them (not recorded which). Written as DNA, the CDR3 is TGCGCCAGCAGCCGCAAGCCGGACAGCCGACACCCTTGCGACGAGCAGTACTTC. Protein product: CASSRKPDSRHPCDEQYF.